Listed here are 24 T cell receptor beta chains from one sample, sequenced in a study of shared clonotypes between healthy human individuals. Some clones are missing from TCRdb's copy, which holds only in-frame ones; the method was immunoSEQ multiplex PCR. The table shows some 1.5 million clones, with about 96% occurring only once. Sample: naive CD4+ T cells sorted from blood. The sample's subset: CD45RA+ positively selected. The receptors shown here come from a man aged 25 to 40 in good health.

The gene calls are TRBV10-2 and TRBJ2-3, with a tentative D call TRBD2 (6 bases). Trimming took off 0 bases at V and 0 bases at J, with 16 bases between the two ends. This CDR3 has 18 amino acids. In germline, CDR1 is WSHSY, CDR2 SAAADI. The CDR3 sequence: CASSESGWRGTSTDTQYF. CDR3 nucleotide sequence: TGCGCCAGCAGTGAGTCTGGGTGGAGGGGTACTAGCACAGATACGCAGTATTTT.

CDR3 nucleotide sequence: TGTGCCAGCAGCTTCAGCCTAACGAACACCGGGGAGCTGTTTTTT. As protein: CASSFSLTNTGELFF. This chain links TRBV7-2 with TRBJ2-2; unclear D gene. The CDR3 has 15 residues. V lost 3 bases and J 0 bases, leaving 8 bases between the germline ends. Germline V gene sequence: CDR1 SGHTA, CDR2 FQGNSA.

The CDR3 loop reads CASSPTGNRGETQYF. In DNA form, the CDR3 reads TGTGCCAGCAGCCCAACAGGGAATCGGGGAGAGACCCAGTACTTC. V usage is TRBV7-2 and J usage is TRBJ2-5; TRBD1 might be the D (6 bases). Germline CDR1 SGHTA, CDR2 FQGNSA. V dropped 5 bases and J dropped 4 bases, with 17 bases sitting between them. This CDR3 is 15 amino acids long.

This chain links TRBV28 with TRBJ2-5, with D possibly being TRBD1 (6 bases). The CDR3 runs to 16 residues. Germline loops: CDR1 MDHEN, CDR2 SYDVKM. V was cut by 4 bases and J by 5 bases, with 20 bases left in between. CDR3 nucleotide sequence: TGTGCCAGCAGTTCCCCACGGACAGAGAGGGGGGAGACCCAGTACTTC. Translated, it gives CASSSPRTERGETQYF.

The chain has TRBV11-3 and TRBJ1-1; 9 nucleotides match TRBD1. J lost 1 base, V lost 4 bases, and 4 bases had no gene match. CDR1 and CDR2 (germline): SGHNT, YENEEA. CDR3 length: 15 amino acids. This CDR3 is CASSSGTGSNTEAFF. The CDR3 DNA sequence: TGTGCCAGCAGCTCCGGGACAGGGTCGAACACTGAAGCTTTCTTT.

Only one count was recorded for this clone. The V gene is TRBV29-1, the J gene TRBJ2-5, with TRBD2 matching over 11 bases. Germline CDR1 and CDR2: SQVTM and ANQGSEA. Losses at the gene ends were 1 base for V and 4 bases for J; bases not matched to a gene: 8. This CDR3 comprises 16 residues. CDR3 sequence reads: CSVEGEASGRLETQYF. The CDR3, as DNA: TGCAGCGTTGAAGGCGAGGCTAGCGGGAGGTTAGAGACCCAGTACTTC.

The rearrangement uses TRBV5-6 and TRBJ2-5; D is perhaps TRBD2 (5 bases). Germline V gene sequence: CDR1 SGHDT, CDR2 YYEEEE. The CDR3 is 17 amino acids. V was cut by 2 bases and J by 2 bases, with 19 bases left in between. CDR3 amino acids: CASSFSAGERQQETQYF. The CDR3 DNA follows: TGTGCCAGCAGCTTTAGTGCCGGGGAGCGTCAACAAGAGACCCAGTACTTC.

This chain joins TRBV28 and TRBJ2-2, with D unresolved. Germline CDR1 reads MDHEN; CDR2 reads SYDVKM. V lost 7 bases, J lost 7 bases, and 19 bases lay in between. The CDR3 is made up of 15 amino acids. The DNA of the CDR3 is TGTGCCAGCACCCTCGGTCGAGCCTTGATCGGGGAGCTGTTTTTT. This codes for CASTLGRALIGELFF.

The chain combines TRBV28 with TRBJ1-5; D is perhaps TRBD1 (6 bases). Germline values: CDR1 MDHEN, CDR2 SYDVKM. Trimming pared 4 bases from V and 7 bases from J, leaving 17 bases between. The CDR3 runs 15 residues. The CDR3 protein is CASSSSQGGRQPQHF. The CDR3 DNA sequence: TGTGCCAGCAGTTCCTCACAGGGTGGTCGGCAGCCCCAGCATTTT.

The CDR3 nucleotides read TGTGCCAGCAGCTTAGTGCCGGCCGGCACCTACGAGCAGTACTTC. Its translation: CASSLVPAGTYEQYF. The genes are TRBV7-2 and TRBJ2-7; D remains ambiguous. The CDR3 extends over 15 amino acids. V was clipped by 1 base and J by 2 bases, with 12 bases between them. Germline V gene data show CDR1 as SGHTA and CDR2 as FQGNSA.

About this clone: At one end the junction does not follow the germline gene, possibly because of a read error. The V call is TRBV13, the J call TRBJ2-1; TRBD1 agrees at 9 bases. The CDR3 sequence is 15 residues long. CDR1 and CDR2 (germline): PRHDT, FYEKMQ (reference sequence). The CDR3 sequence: CASSFVTGGYDEQFF. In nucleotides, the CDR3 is TGTGCCAGCAGCTTCGTTACAGGGGGCTACGATGAGCAGTTCTTC.

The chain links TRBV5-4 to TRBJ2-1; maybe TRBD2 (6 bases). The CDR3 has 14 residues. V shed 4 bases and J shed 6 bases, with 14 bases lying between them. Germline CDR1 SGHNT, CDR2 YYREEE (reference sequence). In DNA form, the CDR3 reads TGTGCCAGCAGCCGAACCGGGACTCCCAATGAGCAGTTCTTC. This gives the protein CASSRTGTPNEQFF.

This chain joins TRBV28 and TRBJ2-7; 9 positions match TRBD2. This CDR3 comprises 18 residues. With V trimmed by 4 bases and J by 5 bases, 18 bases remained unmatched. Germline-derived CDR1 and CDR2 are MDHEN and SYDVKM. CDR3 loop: CASSSTPGLAGHQNEQYF. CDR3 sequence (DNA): TGTGCCAGCAGTTCCACCCCCGGCCTAGCGGGACATCAGAACGAGCAGTACTTC.

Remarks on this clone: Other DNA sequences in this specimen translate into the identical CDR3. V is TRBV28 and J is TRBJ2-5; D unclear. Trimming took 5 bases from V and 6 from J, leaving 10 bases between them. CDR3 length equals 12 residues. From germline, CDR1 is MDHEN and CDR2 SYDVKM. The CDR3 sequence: CASSLPAQTQYF. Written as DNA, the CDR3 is TGTGCCAGCAGTCTCCCAGCTCAGACCCAGTACTTC.

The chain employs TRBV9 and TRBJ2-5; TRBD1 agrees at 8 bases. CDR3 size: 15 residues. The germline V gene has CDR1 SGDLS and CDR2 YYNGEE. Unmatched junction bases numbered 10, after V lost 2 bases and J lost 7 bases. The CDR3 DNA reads TGTGCCAGCAGCGTCGAAGCCGGGACAGGAGGGACCCAGTACTTC. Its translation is CASSVEAGTGGTQYF.

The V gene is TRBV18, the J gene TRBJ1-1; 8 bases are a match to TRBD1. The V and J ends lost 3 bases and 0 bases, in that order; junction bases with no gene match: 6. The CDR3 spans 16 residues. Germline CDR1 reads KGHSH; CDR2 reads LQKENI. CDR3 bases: TGTGCCAGCTCACCGCTCTCGGACAGGGTGAACACTGAAGCTTTCTTT. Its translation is CASSPLSDRVNTEAFF.

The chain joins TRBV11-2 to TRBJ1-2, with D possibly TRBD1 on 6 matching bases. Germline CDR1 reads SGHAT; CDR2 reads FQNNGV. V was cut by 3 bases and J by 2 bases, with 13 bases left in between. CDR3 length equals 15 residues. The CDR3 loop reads CASSFTRTANYGYTF. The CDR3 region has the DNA TGTGCCAGCAGCTTTACCCGGACAGCCAACTATGGCTACACCTTC.

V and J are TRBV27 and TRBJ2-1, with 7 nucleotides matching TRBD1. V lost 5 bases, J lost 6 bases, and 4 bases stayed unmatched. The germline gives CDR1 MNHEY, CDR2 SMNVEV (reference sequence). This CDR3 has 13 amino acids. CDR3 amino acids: CASSTEGANEQFF. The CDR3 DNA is TGTGCCAGCAGTACCGAGGGGGCCAATGAGCAGTTCTTC.

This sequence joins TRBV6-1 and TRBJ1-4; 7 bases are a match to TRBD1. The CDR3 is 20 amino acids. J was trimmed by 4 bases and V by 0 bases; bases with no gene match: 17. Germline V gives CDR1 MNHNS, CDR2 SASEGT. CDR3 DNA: TGTGCCAGCAGTGAAGCGCCTCTGAGGAGGACACAGGGGCTTAATGAAAAACTGTTTTTT. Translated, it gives CASSEAPLRRTQGLNEKLFF.

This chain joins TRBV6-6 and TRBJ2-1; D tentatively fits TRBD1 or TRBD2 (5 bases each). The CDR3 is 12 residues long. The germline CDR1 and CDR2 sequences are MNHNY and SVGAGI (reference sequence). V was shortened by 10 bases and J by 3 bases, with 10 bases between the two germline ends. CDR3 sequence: CAIGTSYNEQFF. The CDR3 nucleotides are TGTGCCATCGGGACCAGCTACAATGAGCAGTTCTTC.

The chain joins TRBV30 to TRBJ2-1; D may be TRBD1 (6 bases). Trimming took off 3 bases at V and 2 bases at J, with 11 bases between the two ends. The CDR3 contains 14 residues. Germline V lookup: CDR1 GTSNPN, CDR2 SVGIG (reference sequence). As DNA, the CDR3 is TGTGCCTGGAGAGCAAACAGGGCCTACAATGAGCAGTTCTTC. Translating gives CAWRANRAYNEQFF.

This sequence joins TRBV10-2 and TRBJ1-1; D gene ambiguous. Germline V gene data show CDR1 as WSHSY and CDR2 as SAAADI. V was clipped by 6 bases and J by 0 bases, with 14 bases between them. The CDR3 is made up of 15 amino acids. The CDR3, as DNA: TGCGCCAGCAGATTCGGCGGAGTAATGAACACTGAAGCTTTCTTT. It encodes CASRFGGVMNTEAFF.

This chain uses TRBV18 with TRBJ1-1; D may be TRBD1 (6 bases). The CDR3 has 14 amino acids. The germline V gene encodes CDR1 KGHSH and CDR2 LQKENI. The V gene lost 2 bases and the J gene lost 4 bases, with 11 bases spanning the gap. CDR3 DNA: TGTGCCAGCTCACCATCAGGGGCGGGCACTGAAGCTTTCTTT. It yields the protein CASSPSGAGTEAFF.

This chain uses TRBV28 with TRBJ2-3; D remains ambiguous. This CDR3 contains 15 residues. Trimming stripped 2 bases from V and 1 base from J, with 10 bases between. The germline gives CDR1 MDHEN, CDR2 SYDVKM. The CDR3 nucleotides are TGTGCCAGCAGTTTACCGGGTCCAGGCACAGATACGCAGTATTTT. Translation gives CASSLPGPGTDTQYF.